This T cell receptor beta chain originates from a study of blood T cells in healthy people across ages. Study conclusions and caveats: The study lacked donor CMV status, which possibly confounded expanded clonotype changes. Per million T cells, the diversity of TCR beta decreased roughly linearly as age advanced. Greater diversity and more naive CD4+ cells were seen in long-lived donors than in aged donors.

As regards this clonotype: Its antigen is still unknown.

The authors ran a second PCR of 7 to 11 cycles using a sample-barcoded 5' primer and a J-beta primer mix. TCRdb used MiXCR to reprocess the 5' RACE reads, holding one entry per CDR3 protein. The data hold 800,000 or so distinct CDR3 sequences, with around 68% observed a single time. The V and J ends lost 0 bases and 3 bases respectively, with 15 bases between them. CDR3 length: 18 residues. The V gene's germline CDR1 is MGHDK and CDR2 SYGVNS. The sequencing sample was made of blood. This receptor was taken from a man aged 25 to 45 in good health. The chain employs TRBV25-1 and TRBJ1-6; D possibly corresponds to TRBD1 (5 bases). The CDR3 sequence is CASSEYGLGTGYNSPLHF. In nucleotides, the CDR3 is TGTGCCAGCAGTGAATATGGTTTGGGGACGGGCTATAATTCACCCCTCCACTTT.